The clone carrying this T cell receptor (beta chain) was found a few times. The entry originates in a study of identical twins. There are 16 residues in the CDR3. With 0 bases removed from V and 1 base from J, the gap between germline ends came to 12 bases. CDR1 and CDR2 from the germline V gene are SGHRS and YFSETQ. cDNA carried unique molecular identifiers, and a universal primer site was added by template switching. TCRdb processed the 5' RACE reads anew with MiXCR; each CDR3 protein has one entry. Of under 900,000 distinct CDR3 sequences listed, 10% to 15% are singletons. The same data also went into a second study, on yellow fever vaccine responses in identical twins.

The origin of this receptor is a woman younger than 35 in good health. The chain carries TRBV5-1 and TRBJ2-3, with D perhaps matching TRBD1 (5 bases). The specimen was PBMCs. The CDR3 DNA is TGCGCCAGCAGCTTGGCCCGCGGACAACGCACAGATACGCAGTATTTT. Protein product: CASSLARGQRTDTQYF.